These 18 T cell receptor beta chains were sequenced from one sample in a study of Ad26.COV2.S vaccination and SARS-CoV-2 variants. Treatment of the sample: about 20 received Ad26.COV2.S at low or high dose, single or two shots; about 5 received placebo; per-sample allocation not given. Sampling was done on day 63 after the first vaccine or placebo injection. Clones were sequenced by immunoSEQ multiplex PCR, and TCRdb holds only the in-frame ones, with some missing. The sample records about 410,000 clones, 89% being singletons. The source material was peripheral blood, sampled in a trial of Ad26.COV2.S vaccine versus placebo. These receptor sequences come from a person between 18 and 65 years old who received the Ad26.COV2.S COVID-19 vaccine or a placebo.

The chain joins TRBV2 to TRBJ1-1; D not resolved. Looked up from germline, CDR1 is SNHLY and CDR2 is FYNNEI. The germline V and J ends were trimmed by 0 bases and 5 bases, with 13 bases remaining between them. The CDR3 is made up of 15 amino acids. DNA of the CDR3: TGTGCCAGCAGTGAAGCAGCGGAGATTGGGACTGAAGCTTTCTTT. This sequence encodes CASSEAAEIGTEAFF.

The gene calls are TRBV7-3 and TRBJ2-1; perhaps TRBD2 as D (6 bases). Germline CDR1 reads SGHTA; CDR2 reads FQGTGA. V was shortened by 0 bases and J by 8 bases, with 11 bases between the two germline ends. The CDR3 is made up of 14 amino acids. CDR3 loop: CASSLTWGGDEQFF. The CDR3 DNA is TGTGCCAGCAGCTTAACTTGGGGCGGGGATGAGCAGTTCTTC.

The rearrangement joins TRBV3-1 (or the pseudogene TRBV3-2) to TRBJ2-4, with unresolved D. Trimming cost V 4 bases and J 0 bases, with 13 bases left between them. The CDR3 length is 16 residues. Germline assignment: CDR1 LGHDT and CDR2 YNNKEL (reference sequence). Here the CDR3 reads CASSPTGRIAKNIQYF. The CDR3 nucleotides are TGTGCCAGCAGCCCCACCGGGCGGATAGCCAAAAACATTCAGTACTTC.

This clone was counted a few times. The gene calls are TRBV2 and TRBJ1-2; D not resolved. From germline, CDR1 is SNHLY and CDR2 FYNNEI. This CDR3 is 17 amino acids long. Between the trimmed V and J ends, which lost 2 bases and 4 bases, there was a span of 20 bases. CDR3 bases: TGTGCCAGCAGTGAAACCAGAGGATCCCTAGATAGCTATGGCTACACCTTC. This codes for CASSETRGSLDSYGYTF.

This rearrangement joins TRBV5-1 to TRBJ1-1, with 9 bases aligning to TRBD1. Germline assignment: CDR1 SGHRS and CDR2 YFSETQ. The CDR3 has 14 amino acids. Trimming at V came to 0 bases and at J to 11 bases, leaving 8 bases not matched to a gene. The CDR3 DNA reads as TGCGCCAGCAGCTTGGAACAGGGGGCCAGTATCGCTTTCTTT. Encoded protein: CASSLEQGASIAFF.

The J gene is TRBJ1-3, the V gene TRBV3-1 (or the pseudogene TRBV3-2); D gene unclear. The V gene lost 0 bases and the J gene lost 3 bases, with 9 bases spanning the gap. CDR3 length equals 15 residues. The germline V gene has CDR1 LGHDT and CDR2 YNNKEL (reference sequence). CDR3 residues: CASSQDPAHGNTIYF. CDR3 DNA sequence: TGTGCCAGCAGCCAAGATCCCGCCCATGGAAACACCATATATTTT.

The V and J genes are TRBV5-4 and TRBJ2-1; D uncertain. Germline V gene data show CDR1 as SGHNT and CDR2 as YYREEE (reference sequence). The CDR3 sequence is 13 residues long. V lost 0 bases, J lost 11 bases, and 12 bases lay in between. The CDR3, as DNA: TGTGCCAGCAGCTTGGTAGGCGGAAGTAAGCAGTTCTTC. Protein sequence: CASSLVGGSKQFF.

This clone has a handful of counts. This rearrangement joins TRBV9 to TRBJ2-2; either TRBD1 or TRBD2 may supply D (5 bases each). Trimming cost V 4 bases and J 0 bases, with 7 bases left between them. This CDR3 is 14 amino acids long. CDR1 and CDR2 (germline): SGDLS, YYNGEE. The CDR3 DNA reads TGTGCCAGCAGCAGAGGGGCGAACACCGGGGAGCTGTTTTTT. The encoded protein is CASSRGANTGELFF. Full variable domain (remainder filled in from reference TRBV9 and TRBJ2-2): DSGVTQTPKHLITATGQRVTLRCSPRSGDLSVYWYQQSLDQGLQFLIQYYNGEERAKGNILERFSAQQFPDLHSELNLSSLELGDSALYFCASSRGANTGELFFGEGSRLTVL.

On this clone: Within the sample, other DNA sequences also encode this same CDR3. J is TRBJ2-5 and V is TRBV3-1 (or the pseudogene TRBV3-2), with TRBD1 identical over 9 bases. Germline trimming cut 0 bases from V and 3 bases from J; bases unmatched to any gene: 2. CDR3 length: 15 amino acids. Germline CDR1 is LGHDT and CDR2 is YNNKEL (reference sequence). CDR3 in amino acids: CASSQDRTGEETQYF. CDR3 nucleotide sequence: TGTGCCAGCAGCCAAGATCGGACAGGGGAAGAGACCCAGTACTTC.

The chain uses TRBV11-3 and TRBJ2-2, with D maybe TRBD1 (5 bases). Germline V gives CDR1 SGHNT, CDR2 YENEEA. With 5 bases removed from V and 5 bases from J, the gap between germline ends came to 9 bases. This CDR3 has 13 amino acids. CDR3 protein: CASSKTVTGELFF. The CDR3 coding sequence is TGTGCCAGCAGCAAGACAGTAACCGGGGAGCTGTTTTTT.

The CDR3 DNA reads as TGCAGCCCTTACCAAAGCTCCTACGAGCAGTACTTC. Amino acids: CSPYQSSYEQYF. The chain couples TRBV29-1 to TRBJ2-7; no definite D call. Germline CDR1 is SQVTM and CDR2 is ANQGSEA. The length of the CDR3 is 12 residues. Trimming stripped 8 bases from V and 0 bases from J, with 11 bases between.

This clone was detected only once. The chain joins TRBV5-1 to TRBJ1-3, with 10 positions matching TRBD1. The germline CDR1 and CDR2 sequences are SGHRS and YFSETQ. The CDR3 spans 16 residues. With V trimmed by 4 bases and J by 0 bases, 4 bases remained unmatched. CDR3 in amino acids: CASSPRTGGSGNTIYF. Here the CDR3 DNA reads TGCGCCAGCAGCCCGAGGACAGGGGGCTCTGGAAACACCATATATTTT. Filled out from reference TRBV5-1 and TRBJ1-3, the complete variable domain reads KAGVTQTPRYLIKTRGQQVTLSCSPISGHRSVSWYQQTPGQGLQFLFEYFSETQRNKGNFPGRFSGRQFSNSRSEMNVSTLELGDSALYLCASSPRTGGSGNTIYFGEGSWLTVV.

On this clone: This sample also contains other DNA sequences that code for the same CDR3. V and J are TRBV6-6 and TRBJ2-7, with D uncertain. V lost 2 bases, J lost 6 bases, and 2 bases lay in between. The CDR3 contains 10 residues. Germline V CDR1 and CDR2: MNHNY, SVGAGI (reference sequence). The CDR3 loop reads CASSYPEQYF. The CDR3 DNA follows: TGTGCCAGCAGTTACCCCGAGCAGTACTTC.

V is TRBV6-1 and J is TRBJ2-7; weak D call: TRBD1 (7 bases). This CDR3 contains 16 residues. Looked up from germline, CDR1 is MNHNS and CDR2 is SASEGT. V dropped 3 bases and J dropped 0 bases, with 15 bases sitting between them. The CDR3: CASSDPGGQSSYEQYF. CDR3 sequence (DNA): TGTGCCAGCAGTGACCCAGGGGGGCAGAGCTCCTACGAGCAGTACTTC.

The chain carries TRBV5-1 and TRBJ2-1; TRBD2 is a possible D gene (5 bases). V was trimmed by 6 bases and J by 3 bases, leaving 10 bases between them. Per germline, CDR1 SGHRS and CDR2 YFSETQ. The CDR3 covers 13 residues. CDR3 nucleotides: TGCGCCAGCAATAGGGAGTTCTACAATGAGCAGTTCTTC. It encodes CASNREFYNEQFF. Full variable domain (remainder filled in from reference TRBV5-1 and TRBJ2-1): KAGVTQTPRYLIKTRGQQVTLSCSPISGHRSVSWYQQTPGQGLQFLFEYFSETQRNKGNFPGRFSGRQFSNSRSEMNVSTLELGDSALYLCASNREFYNEQFFGPGTRLTVL.

The chain recombines TRBV9 with TRBJ2-5, with D unresolved. With 3 bases removed from V and 0 bases from J, the gap between germline ends came to 9 bases. Germline loops: CDR1 SGDLS, CDR2 YYNGEE. There are 14 residues in the CDR3. CDR3 protein: CASSGLGYQETQYF. CDR3 bases: TGTGCCAGCAGCGGATTAGGGTACCAAGAGACCCAGTACTTC.

As for this clone: The sample has other DNA sequences that encode this CDR3 too. The V call is TRBV28, the J call TRBJ2-7, with D possibly being TRBD1 (6 bases). The germline V gene encodes CDR1 MDHEN and CDR2 SYDVKM. V was shortened by 6 bases and J by 4 bases, with 10 bases between the two germline ends. The CDR3 extends over 12 amino acids. CDR3 in DNA: TGTGCCAGCAGCCTACAGGGTTACGAGCAGTACTTC. Translation: CASSLQGYEQYF.

The V and J genes are TRBV3-1 (or the pseudogene TRBV3-2) and TRBJ2-3; 16 nucleotides align to TRBD2. The CDR3 is 20 amino acids. Germline V gene data show CDR1 as LGHDT and CDR2 as YNNKEL (reference sequence). Trimming removed 2 bases from V and 3 bases from J; junction bases left unmatched: 11. Here the CDR3 reads CASSQRTGTSGRAGTDTQYF. The CDR3 nucleotides are TGTGCCAGCAGCCAAAGAACCGGGACTAGCGGGAGGGCCGGTACAGATACGCAGTATTTT.